The sequence of this TCR beta chain was determined in a study of vaccination effects on CD4 cells after COVID-19. Study details: It was a median of 72 days after the second dose that post-vaccine samples were obtained.

V dropped 2 bases and J dropped 6 bases, with 17 bases sitting between them. Germline loops: CDR1 SNHLY, CDR2 FYNNEI. The CDR3 covers 15 residues. Pools of viral peptides were used by the ViraFEST assay to expand antigen-specific CD4+ T cells ahead of sequencing. Culture lasted about ten days before CD4+ T cell isolation. Sometime from March through December 2020, the person acquired a SARS-CoV-2 infection that PCR confirmed. Everyone in the study got two shots of either the BNT162b2 or mRNA-1273 vaccine. The authors replaced half the medium with IL-2 medium on days 3 and 7. This clone was picked up a small number of times. What it binds is not known. The table came from immunoSEQ multiplex PCR; TCRdb's copy has only in-frame clones and leaves some out. The sample has 12,000 to 15,000 clones, around 80% seen once; the top ten hold 15% to 20%.

The clonotype comes from a human donor who had a prior SARS-CoV-2 infection. J is TRBJ2-7 and V is TRBV2; D possibly corresponds to TRBD2 (6 bases). This specimen consisted of CD4+ T cells from PBMCs cultured with SARS-CoV-2 spike peptides, obtained after COVID-19 vaccination. The chain's CDR3 is CASSEWQASVSEQYF. In nucleotides, the CDR3 is TGTGCCAGCAGTGAATGGCAGGCTAGCGTAAGCGAGCAGTACTTC.